The TCR beta chain under discussion was sequenced for a study of identical twins. A note on this clonotype: Its antigen is not known.

Study-level points and caveats: Instead of following the same donors, the conclusions were based on cross-sectional statistical analysis. Insertion counts were lower in abundant cord blood beta clonotypes, a trend that memory repertoires did not show.

After template switching added a universal primer site, the resulting cDNA carried unique molecular identifiers. TCRdb re-called the 5' RACE reads through MiXCR, storing one row per CDR3 protein. The sample lists 450,000 to 600,000 distinct CDR3 sequences; approximately 20% were seen once. Germline lookup yields CDR1 DFQATT and CDR2 SNEGSKA (reference sequence). V lost 6 bases and J lost 8, with 16 bases in between. This CDR3 spans 13 amino acids. A further study also used this sample, focusing on yellow fever vaccine responses in identical twins.

V usage is TRBV20-1 and J usage is TRBJ1-4, with D perhaps TRBD1 (6 bases). Input material: CD4+ T cells sorted from blood. The TCR originated in a woman between 18 and 29 years old in good health. CDR3 DNA: TGCAGTGCCCACGGACAGTTGGGCGAAAAACTGTTTTTT. Protein product: CSAHGQLGEKLFF.